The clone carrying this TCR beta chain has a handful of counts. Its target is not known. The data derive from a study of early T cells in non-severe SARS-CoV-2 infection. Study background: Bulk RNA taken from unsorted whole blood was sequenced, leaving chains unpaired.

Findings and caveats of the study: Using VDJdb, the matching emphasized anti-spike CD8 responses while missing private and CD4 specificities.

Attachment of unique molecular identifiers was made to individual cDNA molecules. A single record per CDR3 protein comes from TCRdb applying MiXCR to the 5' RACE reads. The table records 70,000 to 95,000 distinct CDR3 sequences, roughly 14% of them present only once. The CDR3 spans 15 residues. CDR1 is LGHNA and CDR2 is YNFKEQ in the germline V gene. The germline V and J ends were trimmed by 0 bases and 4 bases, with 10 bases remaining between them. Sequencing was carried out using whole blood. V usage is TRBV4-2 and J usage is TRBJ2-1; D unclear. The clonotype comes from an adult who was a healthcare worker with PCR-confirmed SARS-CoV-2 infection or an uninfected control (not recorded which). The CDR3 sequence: CASSQEIGPYNEQFF. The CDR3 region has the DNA TGTGCCAGCAGCCAAGAAATAGGGCCTTACAATGAGCAGTTCTTC.